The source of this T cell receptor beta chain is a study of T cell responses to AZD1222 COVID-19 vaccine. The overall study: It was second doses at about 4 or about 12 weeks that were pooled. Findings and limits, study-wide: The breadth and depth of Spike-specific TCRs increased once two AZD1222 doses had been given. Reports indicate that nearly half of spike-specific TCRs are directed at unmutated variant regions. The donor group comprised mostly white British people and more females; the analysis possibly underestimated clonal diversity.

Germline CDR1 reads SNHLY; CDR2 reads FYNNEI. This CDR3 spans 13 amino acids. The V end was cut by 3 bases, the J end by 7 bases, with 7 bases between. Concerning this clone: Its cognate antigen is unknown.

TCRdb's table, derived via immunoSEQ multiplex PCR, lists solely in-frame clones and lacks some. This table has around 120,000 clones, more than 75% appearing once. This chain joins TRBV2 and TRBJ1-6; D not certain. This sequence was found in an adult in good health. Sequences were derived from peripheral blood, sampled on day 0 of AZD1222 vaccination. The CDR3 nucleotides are TGTGCCAGCAGTGAGGGTAGGAATTCACCCCTCCACTTT. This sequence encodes CASSEGRNSPLHF.